This note documents a single T cell receptor beta chain sequence. Antigen unknown. Germline lookup yields CDR1 MNHEY and CDR2 SMNVEV (reference sequence). V was trimmed by 6 bases and J by 0 bases, leaving 15 bases between them. The CDR3 extends over 16 amino acids. The protocol was immunoSEQ multiplex PCR, while the TCRdb copy is restricted to in-frame clones and leaves out a portion. Here the sample spans tens of thousands of clones, approximately 91% being singletons. The sample belongs to a study of OX40 agonist ivuxolimab in advanced cancers. Study-wide background: In this trial design, patients received ivuxolimab intravenously at 0.01 to 10 mg/kg every 2 weeks. The study's findings and limits: CD8+ T cells averaged more expanded clones than CD4+.

The V and J genes are TRBV27 and TRBJ2-1; D unclear. Sequences were derived from CD4+ or CD8+ T cells sorted from blood, sampled in a trial of the OX40 agonist ivuxolimab. The TCR comes from an adult with an advanced solid tumor such as melanoma, head and neck, liver or kidney cancer. CDR3 in DNA: TGTGCCAGCAGACCCCTCGGGTCGAGCTCCTACAATGAGCAGTTCTTC. Protein product: CASRPLGSSSYNEQFF.